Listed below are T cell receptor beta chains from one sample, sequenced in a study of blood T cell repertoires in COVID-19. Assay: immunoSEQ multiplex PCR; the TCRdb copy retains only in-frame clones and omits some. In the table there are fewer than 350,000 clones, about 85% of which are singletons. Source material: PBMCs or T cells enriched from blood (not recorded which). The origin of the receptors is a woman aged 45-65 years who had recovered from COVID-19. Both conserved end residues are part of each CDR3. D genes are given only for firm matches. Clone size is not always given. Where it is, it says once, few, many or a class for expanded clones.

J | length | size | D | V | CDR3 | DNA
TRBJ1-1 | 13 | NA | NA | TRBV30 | CAWSASGDTEAFF | TGTGCCTGGAGTGCCAGCGGGGACACTGAAGCTTTCTTT
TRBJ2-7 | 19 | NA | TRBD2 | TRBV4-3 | CASSQDFGTSGRNPYEQYF | TGCGCCAGCAGCCAAGATTTCGGGACTAGCGGGAGGAACCCCTACGAGCAGTACTTC
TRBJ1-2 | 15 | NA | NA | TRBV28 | CASTNGGTTNYGYTF | TGTGCCAGCACCAACGGGGGGACCACTAACTATGGCTACACCTTC
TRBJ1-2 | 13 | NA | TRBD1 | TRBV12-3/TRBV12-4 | CASSLTGTDGYTF | TGTGCCAGCAGCCTAACCGGGACAGATGGCTACACCTTC
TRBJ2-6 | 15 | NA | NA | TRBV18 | CASSQQGPGANVLTF | TGTGCCAGCTCACAACAGGGCCCCGGGGCCAACGTCCTGACTTTC
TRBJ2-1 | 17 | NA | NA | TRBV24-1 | CATSDRGRTPSYNEQFF | TGTGCCACCAGTGACAGGGGACGCACCCCTTCCTACAATGAGCAGTTCTTC
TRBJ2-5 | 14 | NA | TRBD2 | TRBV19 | CASSLPGLVETQYF | TGTGCCAGTAGTCTACCGGGACTAGTAGAGACCCAGTACTTC
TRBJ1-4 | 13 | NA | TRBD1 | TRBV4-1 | CASSRDRGEKLFF | TGCGCCAGCAGCCGGGACAGGGGCGAAAAACTGTTTTTT
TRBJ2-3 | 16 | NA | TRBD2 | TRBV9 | CASSPRGTSGTDTQYF | TGTGCCAGCAGCCCCAGGGGGACTAGCGGCACAGATACGCAGTATTTT
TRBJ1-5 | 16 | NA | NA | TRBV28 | CASRPWGGGTNQPQHF | TGTGCCAGCAGACCTTGGGGAGGGGGTACCAATCAGCCCCAGCATTTT
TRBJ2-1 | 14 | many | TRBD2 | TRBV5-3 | CARSSGGAYNEQFF | TGTGCCAGAAGTAGCGGGGGGGCCTACAATGAGCAGTTCTTC
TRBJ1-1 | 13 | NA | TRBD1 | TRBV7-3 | CASSPGQGAEAFF | TGTGCCAGCAGCCCGGGACAGGGGGCTGAAGCTTTCTTT
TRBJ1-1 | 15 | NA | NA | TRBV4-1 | CASSQVSTENTEAFF | TGCGCCAGCAGCCAAGTCTCAACAGAGAACACTGAAGCTTTCTTT
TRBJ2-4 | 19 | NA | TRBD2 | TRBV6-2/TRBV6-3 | CASSAGTSGNVMAKNIQYF | TGTGCCAGCAGTGCCGGGACTAGCGGGAACGTTATGGCCAAAAACATTCAGTACTTC
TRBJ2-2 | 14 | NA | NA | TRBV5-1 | CASRGVVRAGELFF | TGCGCCAGCAGAGGGGTGGTGCGTGCCGGGGAGCTGTTTTTT
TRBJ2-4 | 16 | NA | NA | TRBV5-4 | CASSLAQVDGKNIQYF | TGTGCCAGCAGCTTGGCCCAGGTCGATGGCAAAAACATTCAGTACTTC
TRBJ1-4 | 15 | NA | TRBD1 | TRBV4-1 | CASSRSGTGFEKLFF | TGCGCCAGCAGCCGCTCCGGGACAGGGTTCGAAAAACTGTTTTTT
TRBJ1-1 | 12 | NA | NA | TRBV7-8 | CASSPRDTEAFF | TGTGCCAGCAGCCCCCGGGACACTGAAGCTTTCTTT
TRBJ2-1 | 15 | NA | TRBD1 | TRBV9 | CASSAQTGAYNEQFF | TGTGCCAGCAGCGCCCAGACAGGGGCCTACAATGAGCAGTTCTTC
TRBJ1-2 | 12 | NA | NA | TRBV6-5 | CASSSGPRGYTF | TGTGCCAGCAGTTCCGGTCCGAGGGGCTACACCTTC
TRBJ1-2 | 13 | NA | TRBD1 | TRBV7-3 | CASSLATGDGYTF | TGTGCCAGCAGCTTAGCGACAGGGGATGGCTACACCTTC
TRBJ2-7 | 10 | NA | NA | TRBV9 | CASSSRQQYF | TGTGCCAGCAGCTCCCGTCAGCAGTACTTC
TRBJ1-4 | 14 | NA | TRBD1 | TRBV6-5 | CASSADRGREKLFF | TGTGCCAGCAGCGCAGACAGGGGGAGAGAAAAACTGTTTTTT
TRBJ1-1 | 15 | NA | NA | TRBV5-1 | CASSLAVAGQAEAFF | TGCGCCAGCAGCTTGGCCGTGGCAGGGCAAGCTGAAGCTTTCTTT
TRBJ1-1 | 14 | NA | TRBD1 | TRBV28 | CASSFRRGRTEAFF | TGTGCCAGCAGTTTTCGGAGGGGGCGTACTGAAGCTTTCTTT
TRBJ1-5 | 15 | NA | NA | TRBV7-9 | CASSLGEGRNQPQHF | TGTGCCAGCAGCTTAGGGGAGGGCCGCAATCAGCCCCAGCATTTT
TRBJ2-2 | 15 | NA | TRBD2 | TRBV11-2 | CASSFSGGNTGELFF | TGTGCCAGCAGCTTTAGCGGGGGCAACACCGGGGAGCTGTTTTTT
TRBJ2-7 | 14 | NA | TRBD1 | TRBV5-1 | CASRAGTGTYEQYF | TGCGCCAGCAGGGCCGGGACAGGGACCTACGAGCAGTACTTC
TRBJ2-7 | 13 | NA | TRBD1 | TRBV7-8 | CASSSDRDGEQYF | TGTGCCAGCAGCTCGGACAGGGATGGCGAGCAGTACTTC
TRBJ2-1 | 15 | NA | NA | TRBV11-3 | CASSFSGSSYNEQFF | TGTGCCAGCAGCTTTAGCGGAAGCTCCTACAATGAGCAGTTCTTC
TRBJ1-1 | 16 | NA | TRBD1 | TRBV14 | CASRPQGAGKHTEAFF | TGTGCCAGTAGACCCCAGGGGGCCGGTAAACACACTGAAGCTTTCTTT
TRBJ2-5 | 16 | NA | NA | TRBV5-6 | CASSFGVYGSLETQYF | TGTGCCAGCAGCTTTGGGGTTTATGGGAGTTTGGAGACCCAGTACTTC
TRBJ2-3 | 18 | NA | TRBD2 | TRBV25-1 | CASSDRTSGQSSTDTQYF | TGTGCCAGCAGTGATCGGACTAGCGGGCAATCTAGCACAGATACGCAGTATTTT
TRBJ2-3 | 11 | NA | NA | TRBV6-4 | CASSHADTQYF | TGTGCCAGCAGCCACGCGGATACGCAGTATTTT
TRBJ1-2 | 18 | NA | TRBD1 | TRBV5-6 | CASRGRAPGQGSLYGYTF | TGTGCCAGCAGGGGGAGGGCACCGGGACAGGGATCCTTGTATGGCTACACCTTC
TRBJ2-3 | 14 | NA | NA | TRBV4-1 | CASSQATSLNTQYF | TGCGCCAGCAGCCAAGCAACTAGCTTGAATACGCAGTATTTT
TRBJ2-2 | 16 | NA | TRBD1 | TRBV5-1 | CASSKTGTGATGELFF | TGCGCCAGCAGCAAAACCGGGACAGGGGCGACCGGGGAGCTGTTTTTT